This T cell receptor beta chain was observed in a study of shared clonotypes between healthy human individuals. The CDR3 has 15 amino acids. CDR1 and CDR2 from the germline V gene are MNHNS and SASEGT. Trimming pared 2 bases from V and 8 bases from J, leaving 16 bases between. Over several immunoSEQ plates, each subset's genomic DNA was distributed in even portions. Profiled with immunoSEQ multiplex PCR; TCRdb holds only in-frame clones, not every one. The sample consists of a few hundred thousand clones, roughly 84% of them appearing once. This clone was counted between two and nine times. The origin of this receptor is a man between 18 and 29 years old in good health. The rearrangement joins TRBV6-1 to TRBJ2-1; no reliable D call. Sequenced material: memory CD8+ T cells sorted from blood. Regarding subset: CD45RO+ cells pooled with CCR7-negative TemRA cells. The CDR3 sequence: CASSENPFGPDEQFF. CDR3 bases: TGTGCCAGCAGTGAAAATCCCTTCGGCCCGGATGAGCAGTTCTTC.